The 8 T cell receptor beta chains below all came from one sample that was sequenced in a study of shared clonotypes between healthy human individuals. Using immunoSEQ multiplex PCR, the repertoire was profiled, and TCRdb retains in-frame clones only, with some absent. Of 1.6 million or so clones in the sample, 95% to 97% are singletons; the top ten hold approximately 1.1%. Material for sequencing was naive CD4+ T cells sorted from blood. Subset reported: CD45RA+ positively selected. Every receptor here comes from a man under 40 in good health.

Worth noting for this clone: The same CDR3 can be traced to other DNA sequences in this sample. The V call is TRBV7-2, the J call TRBJ2-1, with TRBD2 matching over 7 bases. The CDR3 runs 14 residues. V shed 2 bases and J 5 bases; nucleotides not matched to a gene: 3. The germline CDR1 and CDR2 sequences are SGHTA and FQGNSA. CDR3 in DNA: TGTGCCAGCAGCTTAAGACTAGCTAACAATGAGCAGTTCTTC. This codes for CASSLRLANNEQFF.

This chain uses TRBV5-8 with TRBJ2-5, with 7 bases fitting TRBD2. V lost 0 bases, J lost 1 base, and 6 bases stayed unmatched. Germline-derived CDR1 and CDR2 are SGHTS and YDEGEE. The CDR3 runs to 16 residues. This CDR3 is CASSLGAGVVQETQYF. The CDR3 nucleotides read TGTGCCAGCAGCTTGGGCGCGGGAGTGGTCCAAGAGACCCAGTACTTC.

About this clone: Different DNA sequences within this sample yield the same CDR3. The chain couples TRBV5-1 to TRBJ1-1; maybe TRBD1 (5 bases). Trimming stripped 0 bases from V and 0 bases from J, with 6 bases between. CDR1 is SGHRS, CDR2 YFSETQ, per germline. The CDR3 is 14 residues long. CDR3 sequence reads: CASSLEGLNTEAFF. CDR3 coding DNA: TGCGCCAGCAGCTTGGAGGGACTGAACACTGAAGCTTTCTTT.

The table lists this clone with a count of one. The genes are TRBV7-9 and TRBJ2-7; 9 bases are a match to TRBD1. CDR1 is SEHNR, CDR2 FQNEAQ, per germline (reference sequence). Trimming took 5 bases from V and 7 from J; bases not matched to a gene: 12. CDR3 length: 15 amino acids. The CDR3 here is CASSHRTGAAPEQYF. In nucleotides, the CDR3 is TGTGCCAGCAGCCATCGGACAGGGGCCGCGCCGGAGCAGTACTTC.

The chain links TRBV18 to TRBJ1-2, with unresolved D. In germline, CDR1 is KGHSH, CDR2 LQKENI. Trimming stripped 2 bases from V and 6 bases from J, with 10 bases between. The CDR3 is made up of 13 amino acids. CDR3 DNA sequence: TGTGCCAGCTCACCAGTTAGGCAGGATGGCTACACCTTC. This encodes CASSPVRQDGYTF.

In regard to this clone: Other DNA sequences in the same sample also yield this CDR3. The V gene is TRBV2, the J gene TRBJ2-2; TRBD1 agrees at 7 bases. The CDR3 extends over 14 amino acids. Germline CDR1 SNHLY, CDR2 FYNNEI. V shed 7 bases, J shed 1 base, and the junction held 3 bases outside the gene matches. DNA for the CDR3: TGTGCCAGCATCCGGGACAGGAACACCGGGGAGCTGTTTTTT. Translated: CASIRDRNTGELFF.

V and J are TRBV5-1 and TRBJ2-6, with TRBD2 matching over 9 bases. CDR1 is SGHRS, CDR2 YFSETQ, per germline. The V segment lost 5 bases and the J segment 0 bases; nucleotides outside the gene matches: 12. The CDR3 length is 19 residues. CDR3 in DNA: TGCGCCAGCAGTTTCCAAACCGGGACTAGCTTCTCTGGGGCCAACGTCCTGACTTTC. As protein: CASSFQTGTSFSGANVLTF.

The chain couples TRBV6-5 to TRBJ2-7; 7 positions agree with TRBD1. With 5 bases clipped from V and 3 bases from J, the junction kept 7 bases outside the gene matches. CDR1 and CDR2 (germline): MNHEY, SVGAGI. This CDR3 is built from 14 residues. In DNA, the CDR3 is TGTGCCAGCAGTCACAGGGGAGAATTCTACGAGCAGTACTTC. Residues: CASSHRGEFYEQYF.